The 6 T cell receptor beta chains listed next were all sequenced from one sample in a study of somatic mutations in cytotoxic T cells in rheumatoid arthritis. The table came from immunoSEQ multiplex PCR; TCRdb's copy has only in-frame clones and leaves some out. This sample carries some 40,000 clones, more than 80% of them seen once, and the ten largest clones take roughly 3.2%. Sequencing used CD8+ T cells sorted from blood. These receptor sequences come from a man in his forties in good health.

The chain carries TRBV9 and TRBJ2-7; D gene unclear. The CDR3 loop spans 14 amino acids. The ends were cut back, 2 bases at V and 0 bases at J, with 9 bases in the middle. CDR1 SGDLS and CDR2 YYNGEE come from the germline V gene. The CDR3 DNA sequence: TGTGCCAGCAGCGTCGGCTCCGGCTCCTACGAGCAGTACTTC. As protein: CASSVGSGSYEQYF.

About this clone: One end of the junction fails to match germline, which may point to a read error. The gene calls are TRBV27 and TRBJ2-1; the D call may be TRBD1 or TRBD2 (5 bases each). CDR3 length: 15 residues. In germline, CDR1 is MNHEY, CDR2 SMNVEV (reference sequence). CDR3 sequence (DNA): TGTGCCAGCAGGTTATTGCCAGGGAGATGGGATGAGCAGTTCTTC. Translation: CASRLLPGRWDEQFF.

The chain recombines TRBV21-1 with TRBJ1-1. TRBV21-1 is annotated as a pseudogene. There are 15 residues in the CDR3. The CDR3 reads CASSKDEQLNTEAFF. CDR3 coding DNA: TGTGCCAGCAGCAAAGACGAGCAGCTGAACACTGAAGCTTTCTTT.

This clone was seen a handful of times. The DNA for the CDR3 is TGTGCCAGCAGCGTAAAGGGTTTGAACACTGAAGCTTTCTTT. Encoded protein: CASSVKGLNTEAFF. The chain carries TRBV9 and TRBJ1-1; D not resolved. The CDR3 length is 14 residues. Trimming took 1 base from V and 0 from J, leaving 7 bases between them. CDR1 and CDR2 (germline): SGDLS, YYNGEE.

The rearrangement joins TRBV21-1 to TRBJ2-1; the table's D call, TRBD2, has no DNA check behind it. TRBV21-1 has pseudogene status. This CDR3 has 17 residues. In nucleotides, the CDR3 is TGTGCCAGCAGCAAATGGCTAGCGGGAGGGCCGTACAATGAGCAGTTCTTC. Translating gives CASSKWLAGGPYNEQFF.

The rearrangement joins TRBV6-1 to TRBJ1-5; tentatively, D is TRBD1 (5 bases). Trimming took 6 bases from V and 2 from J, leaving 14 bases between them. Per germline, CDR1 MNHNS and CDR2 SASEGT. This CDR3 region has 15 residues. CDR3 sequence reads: CASRVGGLGNQPQHF. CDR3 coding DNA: TGTGCCAGCAGGGTCGGGGGATTAGGCAATCAGCCCCAGCATTTT.